Described below is a single T cell receptor beta chain sequence and its context. Its antigen is still unknown. Libraries were prepared by immunoSEQ multiplex PCR; TCRdb keeps only in-frame clonotypes and omits some of them. Here the sample spans more than 90,000 clones, about 83% being singletons. All patients were mismatch repair deficient, assessed by either PCR or immunohistochemistry. The data are from a study of PD-1 blockade in mismatch repair-deficient tumors. Study-level information: Enrolled about 2013-2016, patients had progressing, pretreated mismatch repair-deficient cancers of over nine types. Study-wide points: Tumor-resident clones, often undetectable pretreatment in blood, expanded then contracted after pembrolizumab.

V lost 1 base to trimming and J lost 5 bases; unmatched junction nucleotides: 16. Germline-derived CDR1 and CDR2 are SGHVS and FQNEAQ. The length of the CDR3 is 18 residues. Sequencing used peripheral blood, obtained about 60 weeks after starting pembrolizumab. This rearrangement joins TRBV7-8 to TRBJ2-7; 8 positions match TRBD2. This clonotype originated in an adult with mismatch repair-deficient cancer. In nucleotides, the CDR3 is TGTGCCAGCAGCTTAGTCTCTCCGGTCGCTAGCGGGTTGAACGAGCAGTACTTC. This sequence encodes CASSLVSPVASGLNEQYF.